This T cell receptor (beta chain) was found in a study of T-cell reconstitution after alpha-beta-depleted transplantation in children (dated by TCRdb to 2016 to 2017). Notes on the research overall: Using TCR repertoire profiling, the study followed T-cell immune reconstitution in a quantitative way in children after TCRalphabeta/CD19-depleted allogeneic hematopoietic cell transplantation. Results the study describes overall, beyond this receptor: In some patients, the high TCRbeta diversity seen at day 60 was put down to recipient T cells and intrathymic progenitors that had survived conditioning. The frequencies of hyperexpanded clones fell over the following months, and after one year, T-cell counts and TCRbeta diversity were mostly attributed to newly produced T cells. The apparently early alphabetaT-cell count recovery about two months after transplant was reportedly dependent on only several hundred rapidly expanded clones derived from non-depleted graft cells.

The treatment or condition label corresponds to: allogeneic hematopoietic cell transplantation with graft depleted of TCRalphabeta T cells and CD19 B cells. TCRalphabeta/CD19-depleted allogeneic hematopoietic cell grafts were given to the transplant recipients, all of whom were children. The CDR3 holds 13 amino acids from the cysteine to the phenylalanine. Only CDR3 DNA remains: 39 bases, in frame from the first base. Relative to germline, V is 6 bases shorter and J is 7 bases shorter, with 16 bases between their ends. CDR1 is given as MNHEY and CDR2 as SMNVEV, both from the germline V gene (reference sequence). As for this clonotype: Which antigen it targets is not known. No much larger clone is present one base from it, and per-base qualities are unavailable.

Library generation was performed with PCR. The reads were generated on an Illumina HiSeq 2500. Molecular barcoding was employed in the preparation of TCR libraries, with unique molecular identifiers being used to normalize TCRbeta repertoire quantification. In TCRdb, the public reads were trimmed at Q25 with fastp and aligned with MiXCR, with productive beta chains retained. Here each entry gathers all rows of one CDR3 protein and keeps the most common genes and DNA. Across this sample there are fewer than 750,000 distinct CDR3 sequences, with roughly 30% seen only once. The biggest ten clones account for around 36% of the sample.

The sequence came from a boy younger than two with Wiskott-Aldrich syndrome, due to receive a stem cell transplant. The specimen comprised PBMCs, sampled before TCRalphabeta/CD19-depleted stem cell transplant. The chain is encoded by TRBV27 joined to TRBJ2-7; the D segment is perhaps TRBD1 or TRBD2, each sharing 6 matched bases. Here is the DNA: TGTGCCAGCAGCATGACGGGGGCGAGGGAGCAGTACTTC. It translates as CASSMTGAREQYF.